One sample yielded the 27 T cell receptor beta chains listed below, sequenced in a study of T-cell reconstitution after alpha-beta-depleted transplantation in children. A library of TCRbeta sequences, prepared with unique molecular identifiers, was generated. One entry per CDR3 protein, called by TCRdb with MiXCR from the PCR reads. Among about 250,000 distinct CDR3 sequences listed, 20% to 30% were seen once. Sequences were derived from PBMCs, mostly from graft donor cells, sampled 360 days after TCRalphabeta/CD19-depleted stem cell transplant. The receptors stem from a female patient aged 2 to 10 who had a stem cell transplant for congenital amegakaryocytic thrombocytopenia, so the T cells may come from the graft donor.

The rearrangement joins TRBV5-1 to TRBJ2-3, with D perhaps TRBD2 (6 bases). V was cut by 1 base and J by 3 bases, with 15 bases left in between. The germline gives CDR1 SGHRS, CDR2 YFSETQ. The CDR3 is 16 residues long. The CDR3 sequence is CASSLYGGSITDTQYF. In DNA form, the CDR3 reads TGCGCCAGCAGCTTGTACGGGGGAAGTATAACAGATACGCAGTATTTT.

The chain uses TRBV6-5 and TRBJ2-7; no clear D. This CDR3 has 14 amino acids. Trimming took 2 bases from V and 2 from J, leaving 10 bases between them. Germline lookup yields CDR1 MNHEY and CDR2 SVGAGI. DNA of the CDR3: TGTGCCAGCAGTTACGCCGGTGGGGCCTACGAGCAGTACTTC. Its translation: CASSYAGGAYEQYF.

The chain employs TRBV4-1 and TRBJ2-7; 9 bases agree with TRBD2. Unmatched junction bases numbered 5, after V lost 1 base and J lost 7 bases. Germline V gene lookup returns CDR1 MGHRA and CDR2 YSYEKL. The length of the CDR3 is 14 residues. The CDR3 DNA reads TGCGCCAGCAGCCAAGTGGCGGGAGGGCGTGAGCAGTACTTC. As protein: CASSQVAGGREQYF.

This clonotype was seen a handful of times. The rearrangement links TRBV28 to TRBJ1-5, with D unclear. Trimming left V 3 bases short and J 6 bases short, with 15 bases between. The germline CDR1 and CDR2 sequences are MDHEN and SYDVKM. The CDR3 spans 15 residues. CDR3: CASSLIWVSGQPQHF. The CDR3 DNA is TGTGCCAGCAGTTTGATTTGGGTTAGCGGTCAGCCCCAGCATTTT.

V is TRBV4-1 and J is TRBJ2-3, with TRBD2 as a possible D gene (5 bases). Germline V CDR1 and CDR2: MGHRA, YSYEKL. CDR3 length: 15 residues. V lost 1 base and J 0 bases, leaving 8 bases between the germline ends. DNA of the CDR3: TGCGCCAGCAGCCAAGCCGGGGTGAGCACAGATACGCAGTATTTT. This gives the protein CASSQAGVSTDTQYF.

The chain joins TRBV5-1 to TRBJ2-5; D remains ambiguous. CDR3 length: 12 amino acids. Germline V gene lookup returns CDR1 SGHRS and CDR2 YFSETQ. V lost 3 bases, J lost 5 bases, and 8 bases lay in between. The CDR3 sequence: CASSSNRETQYF. The CDR3 DNA follows: TGCGCCAGCAGCTCGAATCGGGAGACCCAGTACTTC.

This clonotype was found a few times. The chain uses TRBV6-6 and TRBJ2-7, with D possibly being TRBD1 or TRBD2 (6 bases each). V was pared by 6 bases and J by 2 bases, with 17 bases between. Per the germline V gene, CDR1 is MNHNY and CDR2 is SVGAGI (reference sequence). This CDR3 has 15 residues. The CDR3 reads CASSTTYGGPYEQYF. Written as DNA, the CDR3 is TGTGCCAGCAGCACGACCTACGGGGGCCCCTACGAGCAGTACTTC.

This rearrangement joins TRBV28 to TRBJ2-4; the match to TRBD1 covers 7 bases. V lost 6 bases, J lost 3 bases, and 5 bases stayed unmatched. Germline loops: CDR1 MDHEN, CDR2 SYDVKM. The CDR3 spans 14 residues. The CDR3 here is CASRDRDSKNIQYF. The CDR3 DNA reads as TGTGCCAGCAGAGACCGGGACAGCAAAAACATTCAGTACTTC.

This clonotype was found a few times. The gene calls are TRBV5-6 and TRBJ2-3; possibly TRBD2 for D (5 bases). Germline CDR1 reads SGHDT; CDR2 reads YYEEEE. The CDR3 runs 18 residues. V shed 4 bases and J shed 1 base, with 22 bases lying between them. This CDR3 reads CASSPGPTVQLGTDTQYF. CDR3 nucleotides: TGTGCCAGCAGCCCCGGACCAACGGTGCAACTAGGCACAGATACGCAGTATTTT.

J is TRBJ1-1 and V is TRBV27; unclear D gene. The CDR3 contains 22 residues. Germline loops: CDR1 MNHEY, CDR2 SMNVEV (reference sequence). Deletions cut 1 base from V and 0 bases from J, with 30 bases between. The CDR3 DNA is TGTGCCAGCAGTTTATTAGGAGACCGGCGAAATAGCCTGTTTGGGGTGAACACTGAAGCTTTCTTT. Amino acids: CASSLLGDRRNSLFGVNTEAFF.

This clonotype was detected a few times. This sequence joins TRBV5-5 and TRBJ1-6; D not resolved. This CDR3 contains 12 residues. CDR1 SGHKS and CDR2 YYEKEE come from the germline V gene (reference sequence). V lost 2 bases and J 7 bases, leaving 4 bases between the germline ends. CDR3 nucleotides: TGTGCCAGCAGCTTAACAAATTCACCCCTCCACTTT. Translating it yields CASSLTNSPLHF. Combining the CDR3 with reference TRBV5-5 and TRBJ1-6 gives the whole variable domain DAGVTQSPTHLIKTRGQQVTLRCSPISGHKSVSWYQQVLGQGPQFIFQYYEKEERGRGNFPDRFSARQFPNYSSELNVNALLLGDSALYLCASSLTNSPLHFGNGTRLTVT.

The V and J genes are TRBV20-1 and TRBJ2-3, with a possible D match to TRBD2 (7 bases). V gave up 4 bases and J gave up 4 bases, with 12 bases separating them. Germline values: CDR1 DFQATT, CDR2 SNEGSKA (reference sequence). The CDR3 is 13 residues long. The CDR3 bases are TGCAGTGCTAAGGGGGGGAGGTCAGATACGCAGTATTTT. As protein: CSAKGGRSDTQYF.

The chain recombines TRBV4-1 with TRBJ1-2; TRBD1 aligns across 7 bases. V lost 6 bases, J lost 5 bases, and 9 bases stayed unmatched. CDR1 and CDR2 (germline): MGHRA, YSYEKL. This CDR3 comprises 14 residues. This chain's CDR3 is CASSGGDSLYGYTF. The CDR3 region has the DNA TGCGCCAGCAGTGGGGGGGACAGCTTATATGGCTACACCTTC.

The chain is built from TRBV12-3 or TRBV12-4 and TRBJ2-5; D is unresolved. The CDR3 length is 13 residues. V was shortened by 5 bases and J by 1 base, with 8 bases between the two germline ends. The CDR3 coding sequence is TGTGCCAGCAGTCCCTATATCCAAGAGACCCAGTACTTC. Protein product: CASSPYIQETQYF.

The chain is built from TRBV20-1 and TRBJ2-7, with TRBD1 as a possible D gene (6 bases). Trimming shortened V by 0 bases and J by 3 bases, and 12 bases separated the two germline ends. Germline V gives CDR1 DFQATT, CDR2 SNEGSKA (reference sequence). CDR3 length: 14 residues. The DNA for the CDR3 is TGCAGTGCTAGAGATCTGGGGGCAAGCTACGAGCAGTACTTC. This sequence encodes CSARDLGASYEQYF.

This clonotype was detected a few times. The chain links TRBV25-1 to TRBJ2-5; TRBD2 matches at 13 bases. Per the germline V gene, CDR1 is MGHDK and CDR2 is SYGVNS. V gave up 4 bases and J gave up 5 bases; unmatched junction bases: 4. The CDR3 is 15 amino acids. CDR3 amino acids: CASSGLAGGFETQYF. CDR3 in DNA: TGTGCCAGCAGTGGACTAGCGGGGGGATTCGAGACCCAGTACTTC.

The CDR3 is CASSLAGTRYGYTF. As DNA, the CDR3 is TGTGCCAGCAGCTTAGCGGGGACACGATATGGCTACACCTTC. The chain joins TRBV7-9 to TRBJ1-2; weak D call: TRBD1 (6 bases). Trimming took 0 bases from V and 5 from J, leaving 10 bases between them. Germline lookup yields CDR1 SEHNR and CDR2 FQNEAQ (reference sequence). The CDR3 spans 14 residues.

This clonotype was observed at least ten times. This chain joins TRBV29-1 and TRBJ2-3; no definite D call. With 4 bases removed from V and 6 bases from J, the gap between germline ends came to 8 bases. In germline, CDR1 is SQVTM, CDR2 ANQGSEA. This CDR3 has 11 residues. The CDR3 here is CSVVERDTQYF. CDR3 DNA: TGCAGCGTTGTTGAGAGGGATACGCAGTATTTT.

The gene calls are TRBV29-1 and TRBJ2-5, with D perhaps given as TRBD1 or TRBD2 (5 bases each). The CDR3 sequence is 16 residues long. Germline CDR1 reads SQVTM; CDR2 reads ANQGSEA. With 5 bases removed from V and 1 base from J, the gap between germline ends came to 20 bases. CDR3 protein: CSVSADRDVLQETQYF. The CDR3 region has the DNA TGCAGCGTTTCCGCCGATAGGGACGTTCTCCAAGAGACCCAGTACTTC. The variable domain in full, with the rest retrieved from reference TRBV29-1 and TRBJ2-5, is SAVISQKPSRDICQRGTSLTIQCQVDSQVTMMFWYRQQPGQSLTLIATANQGSEATYESGFVIDKFPISRPNLTFSTLTVSNMSPEDSSIYLCSVSADRDVLQETQYFGPGTRLLVL.

V is TRBV7-8 and J is TRBJ2-3; 11 nucleotides align to TRBD2. In germline, CDR1 is SGHVS, CDR2 FQNEAQ. V lost 2 bases to trimming and J lost 8 bases; unmatched junction nucleotides: 12. The CDR3 runs to 17 residues. This CDR3 reads CASSLRLSGGALLTQYF. DNA for the CDR3: TGTGCCAGCAGCTTACGCCTTAGCGGGGGGGCATTACTTACGCAGTATTTT.

V is TRBV25-1 and J is TRBJ1-2; TRBD1 is a possible D gene (5 bases). Germline loops: CDR1 MGHDK, CDR2 SYGVNS. CDR3 length equals 13 residues. The V gene lost 4 bases and the J gene lost 4 bases, with 10 bases spanning the gap. This CDR3 is CASSVLGGYGYTF. The CDR3 nucleotides are TGTGCCAGCAGTGTTTTGGGGGGCTATGGCTACACCTTC.

The chain couples TRBV25-1 to TRBJ2-2, with D perhaps TRBD1 (7 bases). The CDR3 length is 17 residues. Looked up from germline, CDR1 is MGHDK and CDR2 is SYGVNS. V was cut by 5 bases and J by 4 bases, with 20 bases left in between. CDR3 sequence: CASSSRTGTAGTGELFF. CDR3 coding DNA: TGTGCCAGCAGTTCCCGGACGGGGACAGCGGGCACCGGGGAGCTGTTTTTT.

The table lists this clonotype with many counts. The genes are TRBV28 and TRBJ2-1; a possible D gene is TRBD1 (6 bases). CDR1 is MDHEN, CDR2 SYDVKM, per germline. The CDR3 totals 16 residues. Trimming removed 2 bases at V and 6 bases at J, with 17 bases between. Written as DNA, the CDR3 is TGTGCCAGCAGTTTAGATGGGGGCGCAAGGGTCAATGAGCAGTTCTTC. This encodes CASSLDGGARVNEQFF.

This clonotype occurred a few times. The chain recombines TRBV5-1 with TRBJ2-7, with D perhaps assigned TRBD1 or TRBD2 (5 bases each). The CDR3 extends over 13 amino acids. Germline V gives CDR1 SGHRS, CDR2 YFSETQ. Trimming removed 5 bases from V and 4 bases from J, with 13 bases in between. CDR3 sequence: CASRASGRYEQYF. CDR3 DNA sequence: TGCGCCAGCAGGGCATCGGGACGATACGAGCAGTACTTC. Full variable domain (missing parts from reference TRBV5-1 and TRBJ2-7): KAGVTQTPRYLIKTRGQQVTLSCSPISGHRSVSWYQQTPGQGLQFLFEYFSETQRNKGNFPGRFSGRQFSNSRSEMNVSTLELGDSALYLCASRASGRYEQYFGPGTRLTVT.

This sequence joins TRBV7-2 and TRBJ2-1, with D perhaps TRBD2 (6 bases). The CDR3 runs to 17 residues. Trimming took off 5 bases at V and 3 bases at J, with 20 bases between the two ends. In germline, CDR1 is SGHTA, CDR2 FQGNSA. CDR3 loop: CASSPTSFSAIYNEQFF. The CDR3 DNA is TGTGCCAGCAGCCCAACTAGCTTTTCGGCTATCTACAATGAGCAGTTCTTC.

Only a few counts were recorded for this clonotype. The CDR3, as DNA: TGTGCCAGCAGCTTAGGGCGGGGAGATACGCAGTATTTT. Its protein product is CASSLGRGDTQYF. The J gene is TRBJ2-3, the V gene TRBV7-2; D is perhaps TRBD2 (6 bases). V was pared by 1 base and J by 5 bases, with 7 bases between. The germline CDR1 and CDR2 sequences are SGHTA and FQGNSA. The CDR3 has 13 residues. The whole variable domain, filled in from reference TRBV7-2 and TRBJ2-3, reads GAGVSQSPSNKVTEKGKDVELRCDPISGHTALYWYRQSLGQGLEFLIYFQGNSAPDKSGLPSDRFSAERTGGSVSTLTIQRTQQEDSAVYLCASSLGRGDTQYFGPGTRLTVL.

This clonotype turned up a few times. The chain joins TRBV6-2 or TRBV6-3 to TRBJ2-1; 8 nucleotides line up with TRBD2. V shed 2 bases, J shed 2 bases, and the junction held 20 bases outside the gene matches. The CDR3 totals 21 residues. CDR1 and CDR2 (germline): MNHEY, SVGEGT. CDR3 nucleotide sequence: TGTGCCAGCAGTTACCCACGGGGCCGGGAGGGCCCCCGTGGGGCCTACAATGAGCAGTTCTTC. Amino acid sequence: CASSYPRGREGPRGAYNEQFF.